This T cell receptor beta chain was recovered during a study of graft-versus-host responses after intestinal transplantation. The wider study: The whole recipient group had anti-thymocyte globulin induction followed by tacrolimus and steroids for roughly 3 years.

Regarding this clone: Its antigen is not known.

V shed 5 bases and J shed 2 bases, with 9 bases lying between them. The germline gives CDR1 MDHEN, CDR2 SYDVKM. The CDR3 has 14 amino acids. The repertoire was sequenced with immunoSEQ multiplex PCR; TCRdb's copy has only in-frame clones and lacks some. The table includes fewer than 45,000 clones, about 94% detected once. Study findings and constraints: Across patients carrying graft-donor T cell macrochimerism, allografts held high graft-versus-host to host-versus-graft clonal ratios. In recipient marrow, GvH clones were found, and some appeared first in ileum or blood.

This TCR was sampled from a human patient who received an intestinal transplant, so some T cells may come from the graft donor. This sequence joins TRBV28 and TRBJ2-2, with unresolved D. The material was PBMCs, obtained 16 days after intestinal transplant. The CDR3 nucleotides are TGTGCCAGCAGTCCCTCCTCCAACACCGGGGAGCTGTTTTTT. It specifies CASSPSSNTGELFF.